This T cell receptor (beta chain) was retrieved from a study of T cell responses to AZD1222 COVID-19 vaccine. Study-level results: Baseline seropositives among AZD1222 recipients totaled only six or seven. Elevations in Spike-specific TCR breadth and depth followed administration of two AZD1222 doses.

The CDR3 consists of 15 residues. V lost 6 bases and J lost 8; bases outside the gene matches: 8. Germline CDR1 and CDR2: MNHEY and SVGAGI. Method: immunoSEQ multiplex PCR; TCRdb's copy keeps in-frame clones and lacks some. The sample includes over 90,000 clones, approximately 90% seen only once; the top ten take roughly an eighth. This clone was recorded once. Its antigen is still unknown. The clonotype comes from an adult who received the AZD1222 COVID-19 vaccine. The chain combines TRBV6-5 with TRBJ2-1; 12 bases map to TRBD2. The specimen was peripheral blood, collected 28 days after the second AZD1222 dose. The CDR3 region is CASRNRLAGAYEQFF. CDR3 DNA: TGTGCCAGCAGGAACCGACTAGCGGGAGCCTATGAGCAGTTCTTC.